A selection of T cell receptor beta chains follows, all from one sample in a study of control samples from healthy donors and cancer patients. TCRdb's table, derived via immunoSEQ multiplex PCR, lists solely in-frame clones and lacks some. The sample records about 150,000 clones, roughly 94% being singletons. The sequencing sample was made of PBMCs. The source is a man aged 60 to 75 with colorectal cancer. The CDR3 runs from the conserved cysteine through the conserved F or W. A D gene is named only where the DNA matches it firmly. Rows may omit the clone size; those that give it use once, few, many or a size class.

J,V,size,D,DNA,CDR3
TRBJ1-1,TRBV5-1,.,.,TGCGCCAGCAGCCCCGTTTCAGCGAACACTGAAGCTTTCTTT,CASSPVSANTEAFF
TRBJ1-5,TRBV7-9,.,TRBD1,TGTGCCAGCAGCTTAGGGGACAGGAGCAATCAGCCCCAGCATTTT,CASSLGDRSNQPQHF
TRBJ2-1,TRBV5-6,.,.,TGTGCCAGCAGCTTCGGGAGTTACAATGAGCAGTTCTTC,CASSFGSYNEQFF
TRBJ2-4,TRBV10-3,.,TRBD2,TGTGCCATCAGTGTGAGCGGGGGGGAAATAAACATTCAGTACTTC,CAISVSGGEINIQYF
TRBJ2-3,TRBV5-1,.,.,TGCGCCAGCAGCCGGGGCGTGGGGGAAACTACTAGCACAGATACGCAGTATTTT,CASSRGVGETTSTDTQYF
TRBJ1-6,TRBV30,.,.,TGTGCCTGGAGTTCGGCAGGGCGCACACCCCTCCACTTT,CAWSSAGRTPLHF
TRBJ1-2,TRBV5-6,.,TRBD1,TGTGCCAGCAGCCCAACCGGGACAGGGGAGCCCGGCCGCTATGGCTACACCTTC,CASSPTGTGEPGRYGYTF
TRBJ1-4,TRBV12-3/TRBV12-4,.,TRBD1,TGTGCCAGCAGCCCAGGGACAGGGGGCGTTCTGTTTTTT,CASSPGTGGVLFF
TRBJ1-2,TRBV29-1,.,.,TGCAGCGTTGCTTCAGGGGTAAACTATGGCTACACCTTC,CSVASGVNYGYTF
TRBJ2-7,TRBV9,.,.,TGTGCCAGCAGCGTAGAGACCGATAGTCCCTACGAGCAGTACTTC,CASSVETDSPYEQYF
TRBJ1-2,TRBV27,.,.,TGTGCCAGCAGCATGACAGGAAACTATGGCTACACCTTC,CASSMTGNYGYTF
TRBJ1-2,TRBV19,.,.,TGTGCCAGTACCGAAGGGGCAGGGAGGGGTGGCTACACCTTC,CASTEGAGRGGYTF
TRBJ2-6,TRBV11-2,once,.,TGTGCCAGCAGCTTATTTGGGGCCTCGGGGGCCAACGTCCTGACTTTC,CASSLFGASGANVLTF
TRBJ1-2,TRBV18,.,.,TGTGCCAGCTCACCACTGACAGAAGACTATGGCTACACCTTC,CASSPLTEDYGYTF
TRBJ2-5,TRBV3-1/TRBV3-2,.,TRBD2,TGTGCCAGCAGCCAACCTCCCTTAGCGGGGAAAGGAGAGACCCAGTACTTC,CASSQPPLAGKGETQYF
TRBJ1-1,TRBV5-1,.,TRBD1,TGCGCCAGCAGTTTGGGACAGGGGGCGCGAATGAACACTGAAGCTTTCTTT,CASSLGQGARMNTEAFF
TRBJ1-2,TRBV12-3/TRBV12-4,few,.,TGTGCCAGCAGCCCCGGGAGCTATGGCTACACCTTC,CASSPGSYGYTF
TRBJ1-5,TRBV20-1,.,.,TGCAGTGCTAGTGGGGGAGTCAATCAGCCCCAGCATTTT,CSASGGVNQPQHF
TRBJ1-5,TRBV19,.,TRBD1,TGTGCCAGTCTTGGACAGGGGGCGACTCAGCCCCAGCATTTT,CASLGQGATQPQHF
TRBJ1-2,TRBV9,once,.,TGTGCCAGCAGCGGTGGGGGGCAGCCCACTTCTCGGGGCTACACCTTC,CASSGGGQPTSRGYTF
TRBJ2-3,TRBV27,.,.,TGTGCCAGCAGTTTGGGACTTATCAGTACAGATACGCAGTATTTT,CASSLGLISTDTQYF
TRBJ2-3,TRBV19,.,TRBD2,TGTGCCAGTAGTACTAGCGGGGGGGTAGATACGCAGTATTTT,CASSTSGGVDTQYF
TRBJ2-5,TRBV4-3,.,TRBD2,TGCGCCTCGGGGGGGGGCCAAGAGACCCAGTACTTC,CASGGGQETQYF
TRBJ2-2,TRBV5-1,.,.,TGCGCCAGCAGCTTGGCGGCAGACCCGAACACCGGGGAGCTGTTTTTT,CASSLAADPNTGELFF
TRBJ2-3,TRBV5-4,.,.,TGTGCCAGCAGCTTGGACGCGGGGGCGCAGGGGACGCAGTATTTT,CASSLDAGAQGTQYF
TRBJ2-3,TRBV7-9,.,.,TGTGCCAGCAGCTCCACAGGGCCAGATACGCAGTATTTT,CASSSTGPDTQYF
TRBJ2-5,TRBV2,.,.,TGTGCCAGCAGTGACCAACAGGGAATACAAGAGACCCAGTACTTC,CASSDQQGIQETQYF
TRBJ1-3,TRBV5-1,.,.,TGCGCCAGCAGCTTGGATTTGGTCTCTGGAAACACCATATATTTT,CASSLDLVSGNTIYF
TRBJ1-2,TRBV5-4,.,.,TGTGCCAGCAGCTTAGCCTCAGCTTACTATGGCTACACCTTC,CASSLASAYYGYTF